Below, 8 T cell receptor beta chains from the same sample are listed, as sequenced in a study of cytomegalovirus exposure and HLA in healthy donors. Only in-frame clones appear in the TCRdb table, and some are missing; sequencing was by immunoSEQ multiplex PCR. This table has around 180,000 clones, more than 70% appearing once. The specimen was PBMCs. These receptors came from a woman in her late teens or twenties in good health and CMV-seronegative.

This chain joins TRBV30 and TRBJ1-6; 7 positions agree with TRBD1. CDR1 and CDR2 from the germline V gene are GTSNPN and SVGIG (reference sequence). Trimming cost V 2 bases and J 9 bases; bases outside gene matches: 13. The CDR3 contains 16 residues. DNA of the CDR3: TGTGCCTGGAGTAGTACAGGGGTTATGGGGGGTTCACCCCTCCACTTT. As protein: CAWSSTGVMGGSPLHF.

The chain links TRBV9 to TRBJ2-5; 10 bases match TRBD1. This CDR3 region has 15 residues. The V and J ends lost 3 bases and 5 bases, in that order; junction bases with no gene match: 7. CDR1 SGDLS and CDR2 YYNGEE come from the germline V gene. The CDR3 region has the DNA TGTGCCAGCAGCGCTGGGACAGGGGATGGGGAGACCCAGTACTTC. Translating gives CASSAGTGDGETQYF.

This rearrangement joins TRBV19 to TRBJ1-5; D unresolved. Germline values: CDR1 LNHDA, CDR2 SQIVND (reference sequence). There are 12 residues in the CDR3. The V and J ends lost 4 bases and 6 bases respectively, with 7 bases between them. CDR3 amino acids: CASSRGAQPQHF. CDR3 coding DNA: TGTGCCAGTAGTAGGGGAGCTCAGCCCCAGCATTTT.

This chain uses TRBV7-2 with TRBJ1-5; 11 bases are a match to TRBD1. J lost 4 bases, V lost 1 base, and 6 bases had no gene match. This CDR3 is 17 amino acids long. Germline lookup yields CDR1 SGHTA and CDR2 FQGNSA. The DNA for the CDR3 is TGTGCCAGCAGCTTAGTACGGACAGGGGGCGGGAATCAGCCCCAGCATTTT. Translation: CASSLVRTGGGNQPQHF. Full variable domain (remainder filled in from reference TRBV7-2 and TRBJ1-5): GAGVSQSPSNKVTEKGKDVELRCDPISGHTALYWYRQSLGQGLEFLIYFQGNSAPDKSGLPSDRFSAERTGGSVSTLTIQRTQQEDSAVYLCASSLVRTGGGNQPQHFGDGTRLSIL.

The rearrangement uses TRBV4-1 and TRBJ2-1, with 12 positions matching TRBD2. This CDR3 has 17 amino acids. Looked up from germline, CDR1 is MGHRA and CDR2 is YSYEKL. The junction had 7 bases not matched to a gene; V was cut back by 2 bases and J by 5 bases. The CDR3 region is CASSQPLAGGSNNEQFF. The CDR3 region has the DNA TGCGCCAGCAGCCAACCCCTAGCGGGAGGGAGTAACAATGAGCAGTTCTTC.

The V and J genes are TRBV2 and TRBJ2-2, with a possible D match to TRBD1 (5 bases). The CDR3 consists of 15 residues. Trimming pared 6 bases from V and 0 bases from J, leaving 11 bases between. The germline V gene has CDR1 SNHLY and CDR2 FYNNEI. The CDR3 is CASRKTDSNTGELFF. Written as DNA, the CDR3 is TGTGCCAGCAGGAAGACAGATTCGAACACCGGGGAGCTGTTTTTT.

The chain is built from TRBV9 and TRBJ2-3; D gene ambiguous. This CDR3 comprises 14 residues. Trimming pared 0 bases from V and 4 bases from J, leaving 9 bases between. Germline V gene sequence: CDR1 SGDLS, CDR2 YYNGEE. This CDR3 is CASSVDQAADTQYF. The CDR3 DNA sequence: TGTGCCAGCAGCGTAGATCAGGCCGCAGATACGCAGTATTTT.

The rearrangement links TRBV7-7 to TRBJ2-5; a possible D gene is TRBD1 (6 bases). Germline values: CDR1 SSHAT, CDR2 FNYEAQ (reference sequence). Trimming cost V 1 base and J 3 bases, with 9 bases left between them. This CDR3 is 14 amino acids long. CDR3 residues: CASSLGYREETQYF. The CDR3 DNA is TGTGCCAGCAGCTTAGGCTACAGGGAAGAGACCCAGTACTTC.